The 26 T cell receptor beta chains listed next were all sequenced from one sample in a study of spatial heterogeneity in lung cancer. TCRdb reprocessed the 5' RACE reads with MiXCR, giving one entry per CDR3 protein. The profile shows over 7,500 distinct CDR3 sequences, over 6.5% of them singletons. Regarding time point: sample taken at primary tumor resection. From tumor, nontumor lung or frozen PBMC, whole RNA was taken unsorted for sequencing. This material consisted of PBMCs, taken at surgery. These receptors were obtained from a male donor with early-stage non-small cell lung cancer.

Details on this clonotype: A read error may explain this, as a much larger clone is one base away. This beta chain is an off-target read within a library intended for alpha chains, so its frequency means little. V and J are TRBV6-6 and TRBJ1-5; 7 bases line up with TRBD1. The CDR3 has 14 residues. CDR1 and CDR2 (germline): MNHNY, SVGAGI (reference sequence). The CDR3 DNA follows: TGTGCCAGCAGTCCCGACAGGGACAATCAGTCCCAGCATTTT. Translation gives CASSPDRDNQSQHF.

This clonotype was detected many times. Since the library was made to target alpha chains, this beta chain is a stray read and its abundance is not meaningful. The V and J genes are TRBV6-2 or TRBV6-3 and TRBJ2-3, with TRBD2 identical over 8 bases. The germline V gene encodes CDR1 MNHEY and CDR2 SVGEGT. J gave up 3 bases and V 5 bases, and 16 bases lay outside the gene matches. The CDR3 spans 18 residues. CDR3 protein: CASSRQPPLAGGTDTQYF. The CDR3 region has the DNA TGTGCCAGCAGTCGACAACCACCACTCGCGGGAGGAACAGATACGCAGTATTTT.

In its sample, this clonotype ranks as medium-sized. This beta chain turned up in a library designed for alpha chains; as an off-target read, its abundance says little. V usage is TRBV12-5 and J usage is TRBJ2-1, with D perhaps given as TRBD1 or TRBD2 (5 bases each). Deletions cut 1 base from V and 12 bases from J, with 22 bases between. Germline loops: CDR1 LGHNT, CDR2 FRNRAP. The CDR3 is 16 residues long. In nucleotides, the CDR3 is TGTGCTAGTGGTTTGGGGCCAGGACAATCAAAAGAGGGGCAGTTCTTC. Protein product: CASGLGPGQSKEGQFF.

This clonotype was recorded many times. Since the library was made to target alpha chains, this beta chain is a stray read and its abundance is not meaningful. The V and J genes are TRBV11-2 and TRBJ1-1; D remains ambiguous. CDR3 size: 14 residues. Trimming took off 1 base at V and 0 bases at J, with 6 bases between the two ends. Germline V gene data show CDR1 as SGHAT and CDR2 as FQNNGV. CDR3 protein: CASSLVSMNTEAFF. DNA of the CDR3: TGTGCCAGCAGCTTAGTTAGTATGAACACTGAAGCTTTCTTT.

Ten or more counts support this clonotype. Being off target in a library aimed at alpha chains, this beta chain has a size of little meaning. The V call is TRBV6-5, the J call TRBJ2-4; tentatively, D is TRBD1 (5 bases). CDR3 length: 15 amino acids. The germline CDR1 and CDR2 sequences are MNHEY and SVGAGI. V was clipped by 5 bases and J by 3 bases, with 14 bases between them. CDR3 in amino acids: CASSPRVQGKNIQYF. CDR3 sequence (DNA): TGTGCCAGCAGTCCCAGGGTCCAAGGCAAAAACATTCAGTACTTC.

In its sample, this clonotype is medium-sized. Being off target in a library aimed at alpha chains, this beta chain has a size of little meaning. The chain joins TRBV5-1 to TRBJ1-1, with a possible D match to TRBD1 (5 bases). CDR1 and CDR2 from the germline V gene are SGHRS and YFSETQ. The CDR3 spans 13 residues. V was cut by 1 base and J by 1 base, with 5 bases left in between. CDR3 residues: CASSLTGNTEAFF. In DNA, the CDR3 is TGCGCCAGCAGCTTGACAGGGAACACTGAAGCTTTCTTT.

This clonotype was detected many times. The library was designed around alpha chains, so this beta chain is a stray read whose abundance carries little weight. The chain uses TRBV5-6 and TRBJ2-7, with D unresolved. From germline, CDR1 is SGHDT and CDR2 YYEEEE. This CDR3 spans 14 amino acids. V was shortened by 0 bases and J by 3 bases, with 10 bases between the two germline ends. The CDR3 loop reads CASSLELAVYEQYF. CDR3 nucleotides: TGTGCCAGCAGCTTGGAGTTGGCGGTCTACGAGCAGTACTTC.

This clonotype was found many times. Since the library was made to target alpha chains, this beta chain is a stray read and its abundance is not meaningful. V gene TRBV4-1 combines with J gene TRBJ2-1, with no clear D. Trimming left V 0 bases short and J 4 bases short, with 1 base between. From germline, CDR1 is MGHRA and CDR2 YSYEKL. This CDR3 contains 12 residues. This CDR3 is CASSQEYNEQFF. The CDR3 coding sequence is TGCGCCAGCAGCCAAGAGTACAATGAGCAGTTCTTC.

This clonotype is labeled large. Because the library targeted alpha chains, this beta chain is an off-target read whose size means little. V and J are TRBV7-6 and TRBJ2-1; 8 bases match TRBD2. The germline CDR1 and CDR2 sequences are SGHVS and FNYEAQ. The V segment lost 1 base and the J segment 6 bases; nucleotides outside the gene matches: 8. The CDR3 consists of 16 residues. The CDR3 loop reads CASSLDVREAGNEQFF. Written as DNA, the CDR3 is TGTGCCAGCAGCTTAGATGTGCGGGAGGCTGGCAATGAGCAGTTCTTC. Filled out from reference TRBV7-6 and TRBJ2-1, the complete variable domain reads GAGVSQSPRYKVTKRGQDVALRCDPISGHVSLYWYRQALGQGPEFLTYFNYEAQQDKSGLPNDRFSAERPEGSISTLTIQRTEQRDSAMYRCASSLDVREAGNEQFFGPGTRLTVL.

This clonotype was observed many times. Because this beta chain is a stray read in a library intended to capture alpha chains, its abundance should not be given much weight. The chain couples TRBV4-2 to TRBJ2-3, with D perhaps TRBD2 (6 bases). Trimming removed 0 bases from V and 3 bases from J, with 13 bases in between. The germline gives CDR1 LGHNA, CDR2 YNFKEQ. The CDR3 extends over 16 amino acids. The CDR3 nucleotides are TGTGCCAGCAGCCAAGAACACGGGGGTGGGACAGATACGCAGTATTTT. This gives the protein CASSQEHGGGTDTQYF.

As concerns this clonotype: The library was prepared for alpha chains; this beta chain is a stray read, so its frequency means little. This sequence joins TRBV18 and TRBJ2-1; D gene uncertain. With 0 bases removed from V and 7 bases from J, the gap between germline ends came to 16 bases. Germline CDR1 KGHSH, CDR2 LQKENI. The CDR3 sequence is 16 residues long. The CDR3 DNA sequence: TGTGCCAGCTCACCACCGGGCGCCGCTATAGGTAATGAGCAGTTCTTC. The encoded protein is CASSPPGAAIGNEQFF.

Points on this clonotype: Within a library made for alpha chains, this beta chain is off target, and its count is uninformative. The V call is TRBV6-1, the J call TRBJ1-6; 8 bases line up with TRBD1. The junction had 5 bases not matched to a gene; V was cut back by 4 bases and J by 0 bases. The CDR3 contains 17 residues. Germline V CDR1 and CDR2: MNHNS, SASEGT. The CDR3 reads CASSGGQGRSYNSPLHF. The CDR3 DNA follows: TGTGCCAGCAGTGGAGGACAGGGCCGCTCCTATAATTCACCCCTCCACTTT.

This clonotype was observed at least ten times. This beta chain is an unintended read in a library built for alpha chains; its size means little. This rearrangement joins TRBV7-2 to TRBJ2-7; the D gene is possibly TRBD2 (6 bases). This CDR3 is 16 amino acids long. V lost 2 bases and J 4 bases, leaving 18 bases between the germline ends. Germline V CDR1 and CDR2: SGHTA, FQGNSA. The CDR3 protein is CASSLIGGVGGYEQYF. The DNA for the CDR3 is TGTGCCAGCAGCTTAATAGGAGGGGTTGGAGGTTACGAGCAGTACTTC.

In this sample, this clonotype turned up many times. This beta chain came through as a stray read in a library set up for alpha chains, and its size says little. This chain connects TRBV9 to TRBJ2-1, with 12 nucleotides matching TRBD1. CDR1 and CDR2 (germline): SGDLS, YYNGEE. V trimming: 4 bases; J trimming: 9 bases; junction bases outside the gene matches: 5. This CDR3 is 14 amino acids long. The CDR3 protein is CASSPGTGGFEQFF. In nucleotides, the CDR3 is TGTGCCAGCAGCCCAGGGACAGGGGGCTTTGAGCAGTTCTTC.

There are many counts of this clonotype. Since the library was made to target alpha chains, this beta chain is a stray read and its abundance is not meaningful. The chain links TRBV12-5 to TRBJ2-1, with 9 bases matching TRBD2. The germline V gene has CDR1 LGHNT and CDR2 FRNRAP. The CDR3 is 15 amino acids. With V trimmed by 5 bases and J by 8 bases, 10 bases remained unmatched. In DNA, the CDR3 is TGTGCTAGTGGTCTCGGGACTAGCTCAACAGATGAGCAGTTCTTC. As protein: CASGLGTSSTDEQFF.

In this sample, this clonotype is medium-sized. Because the library targeted alpha chains, this beta chain is an off-target read whose size means little. This chain connects TRBV6-1 to TRBJ2-3; 10 bases align to TRBD2. The ends lost 2 bases at V and 2 bases at J; junction bases unmatched: 10. This CDR3 comprises 18 residues. Germline V gene data show CDR1 as MNHNS and CDR2 as SASEGT. CDR3: CASSEPEPSGSLTDTQYF. The CDR3 DNA is TGTGCCAGCAGTGAACCCGAGCCTAGCGGGAGCCTCACAGATACGCAGTATTTT.

This clonotype was counted only a few times. The library was prepared for alpha chains; this beta chain is a stray read, so its frequency means little. The chain uses TRBV5-1 and TRBJ1-1; weak D call: TRBD1 (5 bases). Germline assignment: CDR1 SGHRS and CDR2 YFSETQ. Between the trimmed V and J ends, which lost 0 bases and 0 bases, there was a span of 15 bases. The CDR3 runs 17 residues. The CDR3 reads CASSLGRGGAMNTEAFF. For the CDR3, the DNA is TGCGCCAGCAGCTTGGGAAGGGGAGGGGCCATGAACACTGAAGCTTTCTTT. Full variable domain (outside the CDR3, taken from reference TRBV5-1 and TRBJ1-1): KAGVTQTPRYLIKTRGQQVTLSCSPISGHRSVSWYQQTPGQGLQFLFEYFSETQRNKGNFPGRFSGRQFSNSRSEMNVSTLELGDSALYLCASSLGRGGAMNTEAFFGQGTRLTVV.

Of note for this clonotype: This beta chain is an unintended read in a library built for alpha chains; its size means little. The rearrangement links TRBV3-1 to TRBJ1-6; D gene uncertain. Germline CDR1 and CDR2: LGHDT and YNNKEL (reference sequence). The CDR3 covers 17 residues. Trimming took 4 bases from V and 0 from J, leaving 13 bases between them. The CDR3 DNA follows: TGTGCCAGCAGCCCCCGAGAGCAAATCTCCTATAATTCACCCCTCCACTTT. Its protein is CASSPREQISYNSPLHF.

This clonotype occurred many times. The library was prepared for alpha chains; this beta chain is a stray read, so its frequency means little. This chain links TRBV13 with TRBJ1-1; TRBD1 agrees at 9 bases. V lost 5 bases and J lost 5; bases outside the gene matches: 9. The CDR3 spans 15 residues. CDR1 is PRHDT and CDR2 is FYEKMQ in the germline V gene (reference sequence). The CDR3 nucleotides read TGTGCCAGCAGCCTCCCCGGGACAGGGAGGACTGAAGCTTTCTTT. This codes for CASSLPGTGRTEAFF.

Relative to its sample, this clonotype is medium-sized. Because the library targeted alpha chains, this beta chain is an off-target read whose size means little. The rearrangement links TRBV10-3 to TRBJ2-6; 7 bases fit TRBD1. The germline V gene encodes CDR1 ENHRY and CDR2 SYGVKD. Trimming at V came to 6 bases and at J to 0 bases, leaving 14 bases not matched to a gene. The length of the CDR3 is 19 residues. The CDR3 nucleotides read TGTGCCATCAGGGGGATAAGGGACAGTGCCGGCTCTGGGGCCAACGTCCTGACTTTC. It specifies CAIRGIRDSAGSGANVLTF.

There are many counts of this clonotype. Being off target in a library aimed at alpha chains, this beta chain has a size of little meaning. This rearrangement joins TRBV24-1 to TRBJ2-7; D is uncertain. V shed 0 bases and J shed 12 bases, with 14 bases lying between them. This CDR3 contains 13 residues. Germline values: CDR1 KGHDR, CDR2 SFDVKD. The CDR3 loop is CATSDLPGRLWYF. The CDR3 DNA follows: TGTGCCACCAGTGATTTGCCCGGGCGTCTCTGGTACTTC.

This clonotype was picked up many times. A library prepared for alpha chains yielded this beta chain as an off-target read; its size is of little meaning. This rearrangement joins TRBV24-1 to TRBJ2-1; TRBD1 matches at 9 bases. Losses at the gene ends were 3 bases for V and 2 bases for J; bases not matched to a gene: 4. The germline V gene has CDR1 KGHDR and CDR2 SFDVKD. The CDR3 covers 16 residues. DNA of the CDR3: TGTGCCACCAGTGATAGGACAGGGGATACCTACAATGAGCAGTTCTTC. The encoded protein is CATSDRTGDTYNEQFF.

To note about this clonotype: No DNA is shown, since the ends of the CDR3 on it are uncertain; the CDR3 is the one TCRdb lists. This beta chain was picked up by a library intended for alpha chains and is off target, so its count carries little meaning. The J gene is TRBJ1-1, the V gene TRBV30. Germline CDR1 and CDR2: GTSNPN and SVGIG (reference sequence). The CDR3 is 9 residues long, ends included. The CDR3 loop is CAWAHGTFF.

This clonotype was found many times. This beta chain slipped into a library made for alpha chains as a stray read, so its size is not meaningful. This chain's CDR3 is CASSDSSGANVLTF. As DNA, the CDR3 is TGTGCCAGTAGTGACAGTTCTGGGGCCAACGTCCTGACTTTC. This chain joins TRBV19 and TRBJ2-6, with D perhaps matching TRBD1 (5 bases). Between the trimmed V and J ends, which lost 5 bases and 1 base, there was a span of 6 bases. The CDR3 is 14 residues long. CDR1 is LNHDA and CDR2 is SQIVND in the germline V gene (reference sequence).

This clonotype has at least ten counts. Since it is a stray read in a library aimed at alpha chains, this beta chain has a size that is not meaningful. This rearrangement joins TRBV4-1 to TRBJ2-7, with D perhaps being TRBD1 or TRBD2 (5 bases each). V shed 0 bases and J shed 3 bases, with 18 bases lying between them. Per the germline V gene, CDR1 is MGHRA and CDR2 is YSYEKL. CDR3 length: 17 residues. The DNA of the CDR3 is TGCGCCAGCAGCCAAGAGACCGGGGCTAGGGGAATCTACGAGCAGTACTTC. This gives the protein CASSQETGARGIYEQYF.

This clonotype showed up many times. Because the library targeted alpha chains, this beta chain is an off-target read whose size means little. This chain links TRBV5-1 with TRBJ1-3; D is unclear. The CDR3 is 17 amino acids. Germline-derived CDR1 and CDR2 are SGHRS and YFSETQ. Trimming took off 1 base at V and 0 bases at J, with 14 bases between the two ends. CDR3 nucleotide sequence: TGCGCCAGCAGCTTGACGTACACCACGTACTCTGGAAACACCATATATTTT. Its translation: CASSLTYTTYSGNTIYF.